The present TCR beta chain was sequenced within a study of CD8 T cells in ankylosing spondylitis. Study-wide points: According to the report, clones linked to the disease were significantly enriched in matched synovial fluid samples taken from ankylosing spondylitis patients. Peripheral blood held disease-linked clones only at relatively low frequency, and these were CD8+.

Germline lookup yields CDR1 MNHNS and CDR2 SASEGT. This CDR3 has 14 amino acids. The junction had 9 bases not matched to a gene; V was cut back by 6 bases and J by 8 bases. Note on this clonotype: Its matching antigen is unknown.

TCRdb re-derived calls from the 5' RACE reads in MiXCR, one entry per CDR3 protein. The sample shows about 140,000 distinct CDR3 sequences, under 35% of them seen only once. The sample was synovial fluid, either unsorted or a sorted T cell fraction (not recorded which). The V call is TRBV6-1, the J call TRBJ1-2; 10 bases are a match to TRBD1. The TCR originated in a male donor with ankylosing spondylitis. The CDR3 DNA sequence: TGTGCCAGCAGCTCCGCTGGACAGGGGGGAGGCTACACCTTC. Translated: CASSSAGQGGGYTF.